A single sample gave rise to the 9 T cell receptor beta chains below, sequenced in a study of read filtering for tumor transcriptome and immune sequencing. From roughly 390 ng of RNA, a library with molecular barcoded alpha/delta and beta/gamma adaptors was made. TCRdb called the reads again in MiXCR, with one record for every CDR3 protein. This sample has around 14,000 distinct CDR3 sequences, with over 20% found just once. The specimen sequenced was a population of CD138-negative cells sorted from bone marrow. These TCRs come from a donor at least 40 years old with multiple myeloma.

The table lists this clonotype with many counts. The rearrangement joins TRBV29-1 to TRBJ1-5, with 8 bases lining up with TRBD1. V gave up 7 bases and J gave up 5 bases; unmatched junction bases: 10. Germline V CDR1 and CDR2: SQVTM, ANQGSEA. The CDR3 length is 14 residues. CDR3 loop: CSAVDRGGDQPQHF. DNA for the CDR3: TGCAGCGCTGTTGACAGGGGTGGTGATCAGCCCCAGCATTTT.

CDR3 coding DNA: TGTGCCAGTAGTGGAACAGGGGGTGCCTTAATGAGTGGCTACACCTTC. It encodes CASSGTGGALMSGYTF. The chain uses TRBV19 and TRBJ1-2, with TRBD1 identical over 8 bases. The trim removed 5 bases at V and 7 bases at J, leaving 15 bases unmatched. Germline CDR1 reads LNHDA; CDR2 reads SQIVND (reference sequence). The length of the CDR3 is 16 residues.

V and J are TRBV6-2 or TRBV6-3 and TRBJ1-1, with TRBD1 matching 7 bases. Germline V gene data show CDR1 as MNHEY and CDR2 as SVGEGT. The junction had 14 bases not matched to a gene; V was cut back by 7 bases and J by 3 bases. The CDR3 consists of 16 residues. The CDR3 here is CASTNFDRAYDTEAFF. In DNA, the CDR3 is TGTGCCAGCACCAACTTCGACAGGGCATATGACACTGAAGCTTTCTTT.

This clonotype appeared many times. The chain combines TRBV14 with TRBJ1-1, with D tentatively TRBD1 (5 bases). The CDR3 has 11 residues. Trimming pared 5 bases from V and 7 bases from J, leaving 8 bases between. Germline V gives CDR1 SGHDN, CDR2 FVKESK. The CDR3 loop is CASSSQVEAFF. CDR3 DNA: TGTGCCAGCAGCTCACAGGTTGAAGCTTTCTTT.

This clonotype was seen repeatedly, ten times or more. The J gene is TRBJ1-1, the V gene TRBV12-3 or TRBV12-4; no firm D call. The germline V and J ends were trimmed by 3 bases and 3 bases, with 8 bases remaining between them. The CDR3 sequence is 13 residues long. The CDR3 region is CASSLARYTEAFF. CDR3 coding DNA: TGTGCCAGCAGTTTGGCCAGATACACTGAAGCTTTCTTT.

Only a few counts were recorded for this clonotype. The CDR3 region has the DNA TGTGCCAGCAGCTCTAGCTTTAGCGTCGGGGCAGATACGCAGTATTTT. It specifies CASSSSFSVGADTQYF. This chain uses TRBV11-2 with TRBJ2-3, with a weak D call TRBD2 (5 bases). V lost 4 bases, J lost 4 bases, and 18 bases lay in between. This CDR3 comprises 16 residues. The germline V gene encodes CDR1 SGHAT and CDR2 FQNNGV.

This clonotype came up a few times. The chain has TRBV5-1 and TRBJ1-4; 7 bases agree with TRBD1. This CDR3 comprises 14 residues. With 4 bases clipped from V and 7 bases from J, the junction kept 7 bases outside the gene matches. Germline loops: CDR1 SGHRS, CDR2 YFSETQ. This chain's CDR3 is CASSLDRAGEKLFF. CDR3 coding DNA: TGCGCCAGCAGCCTCGACAGGGCAGGTGAAAAACTGTTTTTT. The whole variable domain, remainder taken from reference TRBV5-1 and TRBJ1-4, is KAGVTQTPRYLIKTRGQQVTLSCSPISGHRSVSWYQQTPGQGLQFLFEYFSETQRNKGNFPGRFSGRQFSNSRSEMNVSTLELGDSALYLCASSLDRAGEKLFFGSGTQLSVL.

There are a few counts of this clonotype. The J gene is TRBJ1-1, the V gene TRBV5-1; D is perhaps TRBD1 (5 bases). With 4 bases removed from V and 0 bases from J, the gap between germline ends came to 10 bases. This CDR3 spans 14 amino acids. The germline CDR1 and CDR2 sequences are SGHRS and YFSETQ. The CDR3: CASSPDSLNTEAFF. In DNA form, the CDR3 reads TGCGCCAGCAGCCCAGACAGTTTGAACACTGAAGCTTTCTTT.

This clonotype has at least ten counts. This chain uses TRBV29-1 with TRBJ2-5; D not resolved. V was pared by 6 bases and J by 5 bases, with 19 bases between. The CDR3 covers 14 residues. From germline, CDR1 is SQVTM and CDR2 ANQGSEA. This chain's CDR3 is CSVAPSRVGETQYF. The CDR3 region has the DNA TGCAGCGTCGCTCCTTCACGGGTTGGGGAGACCCAGTACTTC. Filled out from reference TRBV29-1 and TRBJ2-5, the complete variable domain reads SAVISQKPSRDICQRGTSLTIQCQVDSQVTMMFWYRQQPGQSLTLIATANQGSEATYESGFVIDKFPISRPNLTFSTLTVSNMSPEDSSIYLCSVAPSRVGETQYFGPGTRLLVL.